This T cell receptor beta chain was sequenced during a study of PD-L1 blockade in urothelial cancer. Germline V gene sequence: CDR1 SGDLS, CDR2 YYNGEE. The CDR3 has 13 residues. Trimming took 1 base from V and 8 from J; bases not matched to a gene: 0. Some clones are missing from TCRdb's copy, which holds only in-frame ones; the method was immunoSEQ multiplex PCR. The sample gives over 40,000 clones, 82% of which show up once; around 2.9% is in the top ten. Sample numbers ranged from 1 to 8 per patient, encompassing pretreatment and on-treatment collections. The source material was PBMCs, sampled around atezolizumab (anti-PD-L1) treatment. V and J are TRBV9 and TRBJ2-4, with 10 nucleotides matching TRBD2. The sequence was obtained from a man between 65 and 80 years old with urothelial cancer. The CDR3: CASSVSGRDIQYF. For the CDR3, the DNA is TGTGCCAGCAGCGTAAGCGGGAGGGACATTCAGTACTTC.